The rows below give T cell receptor beta chains drawn from one sample of a study of immune heterogeneity within non-small cell lung tumors. TCRdb called the multiplex PCR reads again in MiXCR, with one record for every CDR3 protein. The profile covers approximately 14,000 distinct CDR3 sequences, with about 30% appearing a single time and less than 5% taken by the ten largest. The sample taken for sequencing was lung tumor tissue. The source is a man aged 35-49 years with non-small cell lung cancer. The CDR3 runs from the conserved cysteine through the conserved F or W. D genes are given only for firm matches. The size entry is marked missing in some rows and otherwise reads once, few, many or a size class.

v_gene,abundance,d_gene,j_gene,CDR3aa,CDR3nt
TRBV6-1,NA,TRBD1,TRBJ1-1,CASRRQGLDTEAFF,TGTGCCAGCAGGCGACAGGGGTTGGACACTGAAGCTTTCTTT
TRBV10-3,many,NA,TRBJ1-1,CAISEQTGGPTEAFF,TGTGCCATCAGTGAGCAGACGGGGGGACCCACTGAAGCTTTCTTT
TRBV15,medium-sized,NA,TRBJ2-7,CATSREGASSYEQYF,TGTGCCACCAGCAGAGAGGGGGCCAGCTCCTACGAGCAGTACTTC
TRBV9,NA,TRBD1,TRBJ1-1,CASSVSTGGAVGTEAFF,TGTGCCAGCAGCGTATCGACAGGGGGGGCGGTGGGCACTGAAGCTTTCTTT
TRBV19,few,TRBD1,TRBJ2-2,CASSLTGGARNGELFF,TGTGCCAGTAGTTTAACAGGGGGCGCGAGGAACGGGGAGCTGTTTTTT
TRBV6-1,NA,TRBD1,TRBJ2-2,CARREGQGASTGELFF,TGTGCCAGAAGGGAAGGACAGGGGGCCTCGACCGGGGAGCTGTTTTTT
TRBV19,many,TRBD2,TRBJ2-1,CATLAGPNNEQFF,TGTGCCACCCTAGCGGGCCCGAACAATGAGCAGTTCTTC
TRBV7-2,NA,NA,TRBJ1-2,CASSFSPHDDYTF,TGTGCCAGCAGCTTTTCCCCACATGATGACTACACCTTC
TRBV28,medium-sized,NA,TRBJ2-7,CASRQPSSYEQYF,TGTGCCAGCAGACAGCCCAGCTCCTACGAGCAGTACTTC
TRBV19,once,TRBD2,TRBJ2-1,CASRAGVAGVYEQFF,TGTGCCAGTAGAGCGGGAGTAGCGGGAGTCTATGAGCAGTTCTTC
TRBV4-1,few,NA,TRBJ2-7,CASSQDLIDDYEQYF,TGCGCCAGCAGCCAAGATCTTATAGACGACTACGAGCAGTACTTC
TRBV6-1,many,TRBD2,TRBJ2-7,CASSPLAGVSSYEQYF,TGTGCCAGCAGTCCACTAGCGGGAGTCAGCTCCTACGAGCAGTACTTC
TRBV11-3,medium-sized,NA,TRBJ1-6,CASSSRRTGDLDSPLHF,TGTGCCAGCAGCTCCCGACGGACCGGGGATTTGGATTCACCCCTCCACTTT
TRBV11-3,NA,NA,TRBJ2-2,CASSYPGGRSNTGELFF,TGTGCCAGCAGCTACCCAGGTGGGAGGTCGAACACCGGGGAGCTGTTTTTT
TRBV10-3,NA,NA,TRBJ2-7,CAISPRAPGAYEQYF,TGTGCCATCAGTCCACGGGCCCCTGGGGCCTACGAGCAGTACTTC
TRBV12-3/TRBV12-4,medium-sized,NA,TRBJ2-1,CASSRIEQFF,TGTGCCAGCAGTAGGATCGAGCAGTTCTTC
TRBV4-3,few,NA,TRBJ1-1,CASSQDSWGRGEAFF,TGCGCCAGCAGCCAAGATAGTTGGGGGAGGGGTGAAGCTTTCTTT
TRBV7-9,many,NA,TRBJ1-2,CASSPQLANYGYTF,TGTGCCAGCAGCCCTCAATTAGCTAACTATGGCTACACCTTC
TRBV7-6,many,NA,TRBJ1-3,CASSPGPGYSGNTIYF,TGTGCCAGCAGCCCCGGCCCGGGGTACTCTGGAAACACCATATATTTT
TRBV7-2,NA,NA,TRBJ1-3,CASSLSRGTGSTISF,TGTGCCAGCAGCTTATCAAGGGGCACTGGAAGCACCATATCTTTT
TRBV6-2/TRBV6-3,medium-sized,TRBD2,TRBJ2-3,CASRASGGADTQYF,TGTGCCAGCAGGGCTAGCGGAGGAGCAGATACGCAGTATTTT
TRBV7-9,NA,TRBD2,TRBJ2-3,CASSSSGTSGSDTQYF,TGTGCCAGCAGCTCCTCCGGGACTAGCGGGAGTGATACGCAGTATTTT
TRBV19,NA,TRBD1,TRBJ1-1,CASTVTGVTEAFF,TGTGCCAGTACTGTTACAGGGGTCACTGAAGCTTTCTTT
TRBV27,many,NA,TRBJ2-1,CASRTRGRNEQFF,TGTGCCAGCAGAACCCGAGGCCGCAATGAGCAGTTCTTC
TRBV15,few,NA,TRBJ1-2,CATSREGGGAGYTF,TGTGCCACCAGCAGAGAGGGGGGGGGGGCTGGCTACACCTTC
TRBV11-3,medium-sized,TRBD2,TRBJ2-7,CASSPRLAGSYEQYF,TGTGCCAGCAGCCCCCGACTAGCGGGCAGCTACGAGCAGTACTTC
TRBV6-5,NA,NA,TRBJ1-1,CASRYSLGVEAFF,TGTGCCAGCCGTTACTCCCTAGGGGTTGAAGCTTTCTTT
TRBV12-3/TRBV12-4,many,NA,TRBJ1-1,CASSFQGRRSTEAFF,TGTGCCAGCAGTTTTCAGGGGCGAAGATCGACTGAAGCTTTCTTT
TRBV30,NA,NA,TRBJ1-4,CAWSSDSGEKLFF,TGTGCCTGGAGTAGTGACAGCGGAGAAAAACTGTTTTTT